This T cell receptor (beta chain) was profiled in a study of persistence of HIV-infected CD4 T cells. Comment on this clone: Its antigen is unknown.

The CDR3 is 14 residues long. V trimming: 7 bases; J trimming: 4 bases; junction bases outside the gene matches: 5. CDR1 MNHEY and CDR2 SMNVEV come from the germline V gene (reference sequence). Sequencing used immunoSEQ version 4 in survey mode. Assay: immunoSEQ multiplex PCR; the TCRdb copy retains only in-frame clones and omits some. The table has approximately 35,000 clones, about four fifths seen once. The stimulus was lysate of CMV-infected fibroblasts, 10 ug/mL. Memory cells lacking CD40L and CD69 with high CD45RO were sorted. The sequence came from an adult man with HIV who was CMV-seropositive. The sample was CD4+ T cells sorted from PBMCs after approximately 20-hour stimulation, taken from a patient who received antiretroviral therapy. The chain links TRBV27 to TRBJ2-1, with 9 bases identical to TRBD2. The CDR3 loop reads CASTSGLAYNEQFF. DNA of the CDR3: TGTGCCAGCACCTCAGGACTAGCGTACAATGAGCAGTTCTTC.